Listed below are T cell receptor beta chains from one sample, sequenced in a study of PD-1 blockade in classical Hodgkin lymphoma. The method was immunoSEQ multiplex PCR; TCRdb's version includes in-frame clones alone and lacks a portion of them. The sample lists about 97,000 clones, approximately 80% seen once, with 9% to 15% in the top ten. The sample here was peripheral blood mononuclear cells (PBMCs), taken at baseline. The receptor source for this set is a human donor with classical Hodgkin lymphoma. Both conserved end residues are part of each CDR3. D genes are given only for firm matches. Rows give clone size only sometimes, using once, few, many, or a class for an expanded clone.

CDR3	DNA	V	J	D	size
CASSPKQAYEQYF	TGTGCCAGCTCACCCAAACAGGCCTACGAGCAGTACTTC	TRBV18	TRBJ2-7	NA	many
CASSSFILQAEQFF	TGTGCCAGCAGCTCCTTTATACTCCAGGCTGAGCAGTTCTTC	TRBV11-1	TRBJ2-1	NA	few
CASSLLAGGEQYF	TGTGCCAGCAGCCTTCTAGCGGGAGGGGAGCAGTACTTC	TRBV6-6	TRBJ2-7	TRBD2	NA
CASSFALAGFYEQYF	TGTGCCAGCAGTTTTGCGCTAGCGGGGTTCTACGAGCAGTACTTC	TRBV27	TRBJ2-7	TRBD2	NA
CSAPGLAVDTQYF	TGCAGCGCCCCGGGACTAGCGGTAGATACGCAGTATTTT	TRBV29-1	TRBJ2-3	TRBD2	NA
CASSGQTTGELFF	TGTGCCAGTAGTGGACAGACCACCGGGGAGCTGTTTTTT	TRBV19	TRBJ2-2	NA	NA
CASTPGGGTDTQYF	TGTGCCAGTACCCCCGGGGGGGGCACAGATACGCAGTATTTT	TRBV19	TRBJ2-3	TRBD2	NA
CPPIRDDSYNEQFF	TGCCCGCCGATCCGGGACGACTCCTACAATGAGCAGTTCTTC	TRBV10-1	TRBJ2-1	NA	few
CASSLRRGVWETQYF	TGTGCCAGCAGCTTGAGACGAGGGGTTTGGGAGACCCAGTACTTC	TRBV5-8	TRBJ2-5	NA	NA
CASSLRASGRDEQYF	TGCGCCAGCAGCTTGAGAGCTAGCGGGAGAGACGAGCAGTACTTC	TRBV5-1	TRBJ2-7	TRBD2	few
CASSLAGDSYEQYF	TGTGCCAGCAGCTTAGCGGGTGACAGCTACGAGCAGTACTTC	TRBV7-6	TRBJ2-7	NA	NA
CASSLLDLGATSDYTF	TGTGCCAGCAGCCTCTTAGACTTGGGAGCGACAAGTGACTACACCTTC	TRBV5-6	TRBJ1-2	NA	NA
CASSTPTGGYTIYF	TGTGCCAGCAGCACTCCGACAGGGGGGTACACCATATATTTT	TRBV21-1	TRBJ1-3	NA	NA
CASSLASGDTGELFF	TGCGCCAGCAGCTTGGCCTCCGGGGACACCGGGGAGCTGTTTTTT	TRBV5-1	TRBJ2-2	NA	NA
CASSLGLITDTQYF	TGTGCCAGCAGTTTGGGGCTAATTACAGATACGCAGTATTTT	TRBV27	TRBJ2-3	NA	NA
CASSVAPKGETQYF	TGTGCCAGCAGCGTAGCCCCTAAGGGGGAGACCCAGTACTTC	TRBV9	TRBJ2-5	NA	few